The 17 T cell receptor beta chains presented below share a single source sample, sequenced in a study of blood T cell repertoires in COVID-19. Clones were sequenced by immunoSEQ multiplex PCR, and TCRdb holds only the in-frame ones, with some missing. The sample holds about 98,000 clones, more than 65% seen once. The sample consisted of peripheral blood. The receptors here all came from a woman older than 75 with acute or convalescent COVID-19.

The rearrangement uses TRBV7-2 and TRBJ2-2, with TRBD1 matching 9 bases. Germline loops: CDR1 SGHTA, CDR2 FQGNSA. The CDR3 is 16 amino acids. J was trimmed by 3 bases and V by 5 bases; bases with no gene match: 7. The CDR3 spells CASSPRQGVYTGELFF. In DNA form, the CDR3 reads TGTGCCAGCAGCCCCCGACAGGGGGTCTACACCGGGGAGCTGTTTTTT.

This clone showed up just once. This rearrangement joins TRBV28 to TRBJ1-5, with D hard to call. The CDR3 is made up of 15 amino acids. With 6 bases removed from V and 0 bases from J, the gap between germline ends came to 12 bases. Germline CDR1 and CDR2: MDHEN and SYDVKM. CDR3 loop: CASRMRDYSNQPQHF. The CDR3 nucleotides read TGTGCCAGCAGGATGAGGGATTATAGCAATCAGCCCCAGCATTTT.

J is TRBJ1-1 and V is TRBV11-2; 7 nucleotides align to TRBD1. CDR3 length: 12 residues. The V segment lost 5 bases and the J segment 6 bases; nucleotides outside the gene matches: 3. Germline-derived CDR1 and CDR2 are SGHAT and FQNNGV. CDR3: CASSARGPEAFF. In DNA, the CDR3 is TGTGCCAGCAGCGCTAGGGGGCCTGAAGCTTTCTTT.

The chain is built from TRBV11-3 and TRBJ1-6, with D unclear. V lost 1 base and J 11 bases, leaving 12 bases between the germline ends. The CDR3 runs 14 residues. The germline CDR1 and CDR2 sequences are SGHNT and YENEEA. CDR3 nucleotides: TGTGCCAGCAGCTTAGGTGTCCGACACGCACCCCTCCACTTT. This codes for CASSLGVRHAPLHF.

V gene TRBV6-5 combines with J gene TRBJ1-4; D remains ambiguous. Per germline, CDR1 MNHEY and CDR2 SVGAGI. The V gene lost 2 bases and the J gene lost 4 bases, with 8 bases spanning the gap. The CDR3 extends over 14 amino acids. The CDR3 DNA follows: TGTGCCAGCAGTTACGGGCCGCTTAATGAAAAACTGTTTTTT. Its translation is CASSYGPLNEKLFF.

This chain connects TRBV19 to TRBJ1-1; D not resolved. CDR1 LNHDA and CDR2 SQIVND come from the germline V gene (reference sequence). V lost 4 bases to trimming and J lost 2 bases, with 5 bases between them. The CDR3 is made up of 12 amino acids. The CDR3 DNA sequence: TGTGCCAGTAGTAACAGAAACACTGAAGCTTTCTTT. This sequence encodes CASSNRNTEAFF.

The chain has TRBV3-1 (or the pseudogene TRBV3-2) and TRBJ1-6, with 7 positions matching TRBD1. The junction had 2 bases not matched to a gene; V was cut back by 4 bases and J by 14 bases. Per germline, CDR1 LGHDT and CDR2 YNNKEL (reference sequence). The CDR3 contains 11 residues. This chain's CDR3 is CASSRTGALHF. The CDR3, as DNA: TGTGCCAGCAGCCGAACAGGGGCCCTCCACTTT.

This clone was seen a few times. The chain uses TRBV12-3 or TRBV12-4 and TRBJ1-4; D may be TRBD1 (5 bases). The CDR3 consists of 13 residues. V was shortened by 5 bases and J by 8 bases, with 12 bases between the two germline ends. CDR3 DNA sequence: TGTGCCAGCAGTCCGGGACTCCGGGAAAAACTGTTTTTT. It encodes CASSPGLREKLFF.

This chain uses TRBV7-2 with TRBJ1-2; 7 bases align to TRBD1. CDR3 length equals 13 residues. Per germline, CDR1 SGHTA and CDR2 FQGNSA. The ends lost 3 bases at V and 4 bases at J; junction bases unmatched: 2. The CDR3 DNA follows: TGTGCCAGCAGCTTTCGGACAGGCTATGGCTACACCTTC. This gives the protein CASSFRTGYGYTF.

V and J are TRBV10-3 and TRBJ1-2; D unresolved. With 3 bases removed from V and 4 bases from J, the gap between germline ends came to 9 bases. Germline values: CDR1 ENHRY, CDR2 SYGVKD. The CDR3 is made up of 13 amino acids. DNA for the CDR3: TGTGCCATCAGTGACGACACGTTCTATGGCTACACCTTC. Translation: CAISDDTFYGYTF.

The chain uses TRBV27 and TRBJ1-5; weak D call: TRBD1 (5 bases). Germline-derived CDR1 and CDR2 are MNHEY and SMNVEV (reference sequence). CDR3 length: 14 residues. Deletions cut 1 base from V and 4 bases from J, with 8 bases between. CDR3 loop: CASSLYPGNQPQHF. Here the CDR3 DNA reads TGTGCCAGCAGTTTATATCCAGGGAATCAGCCCCAGCATTTT.

This chain's CDR3 is CASSSGQAHYNSPLHF. DNA of the CDR3: TGTGCCAGCAGTAGCGGACAGGCTCACTATAATTCACCCCTCCACTTT. V gene TRBV6-2 or TRBV6-3 combines with J gene TRBJ1-6; 7 bases are shared with TRBD1. With 5 bases clipped from V and 3 bases from J, the junction kept 7 bases outside the gene matches. Per the germline V gene, CDR1 is MNHEY and CDR2 is SVGEGT. CDR3 size: 16 residues.

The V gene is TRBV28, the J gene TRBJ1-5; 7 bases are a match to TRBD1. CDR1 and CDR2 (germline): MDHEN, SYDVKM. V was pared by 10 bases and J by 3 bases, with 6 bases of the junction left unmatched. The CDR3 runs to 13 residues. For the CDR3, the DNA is TGTGCCATCCAGGGACAGACCAATCAGCCCCAGCATTTT. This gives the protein CAIQGQTNQPQHF.

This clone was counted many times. Written as DNA, the CDR3 is TGTGCCAGTAAGCAGGGAACTAACTATGGCTACACCTTC. Translated: CASKQGTNYGYTF. The chain links TRBV19 to TRBJ1-2; TRBD1 might be the D (5 bases). This CDR3 has 13 residues. Germline loops: CDR1 LNHDA, CDR2 SQIVND (reference sequence). V lost 7 bases to trimming and J lost 0 bases, with 9 bases between them. The full variable domain, completed using reference TRBV19 and TRBJ1-2, is DGGITQSPKYLFRKEGQNVTLSCEQNLNHDAMYWYRQDPGQGLRLIYYSQIVNDFQKGDIAEGYSVSREKKESFPLTVTSAQKNPTAFYLCASKQGTNYGYTFGSGTRLTVV.

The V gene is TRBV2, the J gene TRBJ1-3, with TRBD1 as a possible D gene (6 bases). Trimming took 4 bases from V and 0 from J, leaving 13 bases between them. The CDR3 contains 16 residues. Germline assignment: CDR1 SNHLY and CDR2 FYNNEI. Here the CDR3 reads CASSGNTGFSGNTIYF. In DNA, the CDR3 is TGTGCCAGCAGTGGAAACACAGGGTTCTCTGGAAACACCATATATTTT.

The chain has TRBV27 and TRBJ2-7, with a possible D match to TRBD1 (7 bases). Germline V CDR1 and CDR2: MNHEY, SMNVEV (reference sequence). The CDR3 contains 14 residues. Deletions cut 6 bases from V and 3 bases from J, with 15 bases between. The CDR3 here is CASSPYRGGYEQYF. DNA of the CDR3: TGTGCCAGCAGCCCATACAGGGGAGGCTACGAGCAGTACTTC.

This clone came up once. The CDR3 region has the DNA TGTGCCAGCAGCCAGGACGAACAGGGGCCGAACACTGAAGCTTTCTTT. Translating gives CASSQDEQGPNTEAFF. This chain links TRBV5-4 with TRBJ1-1, with TRBD1 matching 7 bases. In germline, CDR1 is SGHNT, CDR2 YYREEE (reference sequence). Trimming removed 4 bases from V and 1 base from J; junction bases left unmatched: 10. The CDR3 sequence is 16 residues long.